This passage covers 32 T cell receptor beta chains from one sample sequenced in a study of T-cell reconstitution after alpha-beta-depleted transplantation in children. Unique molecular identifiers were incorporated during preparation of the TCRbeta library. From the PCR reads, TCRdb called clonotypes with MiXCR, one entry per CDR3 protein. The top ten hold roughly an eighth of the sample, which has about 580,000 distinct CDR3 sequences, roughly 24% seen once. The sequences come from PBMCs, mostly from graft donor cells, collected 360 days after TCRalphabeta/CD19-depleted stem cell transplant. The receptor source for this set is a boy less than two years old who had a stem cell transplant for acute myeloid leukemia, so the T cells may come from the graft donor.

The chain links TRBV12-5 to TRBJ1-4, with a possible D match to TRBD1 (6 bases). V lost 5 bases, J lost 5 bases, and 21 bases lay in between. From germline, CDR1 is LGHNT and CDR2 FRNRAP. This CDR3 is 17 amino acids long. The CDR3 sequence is CASGRNQQGKQNEKLFF. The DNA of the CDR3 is TGTGCTAGTGGTCGGAACCAACAGGGAAAGCAAAATGAAAAACTGTTTTTT.

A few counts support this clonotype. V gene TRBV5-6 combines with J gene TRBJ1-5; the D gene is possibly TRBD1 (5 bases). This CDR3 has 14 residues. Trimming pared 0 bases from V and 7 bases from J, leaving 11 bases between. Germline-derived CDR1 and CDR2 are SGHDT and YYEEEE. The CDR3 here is CASSLAGSGQPQHF. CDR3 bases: TGTGCCAGCAGCTTGGCAGGGTCGGGCCAGCCCCAGCATTTT.

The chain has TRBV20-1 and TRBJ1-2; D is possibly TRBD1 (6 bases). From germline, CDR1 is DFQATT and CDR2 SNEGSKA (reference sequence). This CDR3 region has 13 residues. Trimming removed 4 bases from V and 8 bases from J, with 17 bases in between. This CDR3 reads CSATLPGQGGYTF. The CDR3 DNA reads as TGCAGTGCTACCCTTCCGGGACAAGGGGGCTACACCTTC.

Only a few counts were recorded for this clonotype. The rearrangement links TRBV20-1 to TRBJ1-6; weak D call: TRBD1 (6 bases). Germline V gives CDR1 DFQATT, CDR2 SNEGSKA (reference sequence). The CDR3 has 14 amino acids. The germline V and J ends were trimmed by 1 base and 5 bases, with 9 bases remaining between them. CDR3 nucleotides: TGCAGTGCTAGAGCCCGACAGGATAATTCACCCCTCCACTTT. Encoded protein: CSARARQDNSPLHF.

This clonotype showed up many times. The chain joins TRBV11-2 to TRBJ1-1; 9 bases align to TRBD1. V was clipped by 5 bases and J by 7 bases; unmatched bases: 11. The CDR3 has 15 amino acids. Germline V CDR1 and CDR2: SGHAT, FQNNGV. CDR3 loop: CASSGSQGAFGEAFF. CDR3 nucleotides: TGTGCCAGCAGCGGATCACAGGGGGCGTTTGGTGAAGCTTTCTTT.

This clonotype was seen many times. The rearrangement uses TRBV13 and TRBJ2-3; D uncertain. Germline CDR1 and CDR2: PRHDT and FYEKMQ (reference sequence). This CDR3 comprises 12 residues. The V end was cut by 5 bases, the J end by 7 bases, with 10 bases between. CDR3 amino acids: CASSDPGYTQYF. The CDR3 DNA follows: TGTGCCAGCAGCGACCCAGGATATACGCAGTATTTT.

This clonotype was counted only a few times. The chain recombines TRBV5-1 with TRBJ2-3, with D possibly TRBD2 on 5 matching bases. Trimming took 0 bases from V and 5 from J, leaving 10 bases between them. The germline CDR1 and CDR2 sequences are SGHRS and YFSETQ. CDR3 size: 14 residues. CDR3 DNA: TGCGCCAGCAGCTTGGCAGCTGGGAGAGATACGCAGTATTTT. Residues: CASSLAAGRDTQYF. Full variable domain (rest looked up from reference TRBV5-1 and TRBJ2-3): KAGVTQTPRYLIKTRGQQVTLSCSPISGHRSVSWYQQTPGQGLQFLFEYFSETQRNKGNFPGRFSGRQFSNSRSEMNVSTLELGDSALYLCASSLAAGRDTQYFGPGTRLTVL.

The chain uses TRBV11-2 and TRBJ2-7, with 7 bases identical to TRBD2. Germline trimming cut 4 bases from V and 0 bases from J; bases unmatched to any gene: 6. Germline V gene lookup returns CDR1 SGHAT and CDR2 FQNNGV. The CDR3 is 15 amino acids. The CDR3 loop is CASSSPRTSSYEQYF. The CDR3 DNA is TGTGCCAGCAGCTCCCCCAGGACTAGCTCCTACGAGCAGTACTTC.

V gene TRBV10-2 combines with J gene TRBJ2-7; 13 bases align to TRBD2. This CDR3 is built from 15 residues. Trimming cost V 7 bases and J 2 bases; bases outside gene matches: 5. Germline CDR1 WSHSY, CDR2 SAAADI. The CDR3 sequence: CASTGLAGDTYEQYF. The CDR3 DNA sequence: TGCGCCAGCACTGGACTAGCGGGGGACACCTACGAGCAGTACTTC.

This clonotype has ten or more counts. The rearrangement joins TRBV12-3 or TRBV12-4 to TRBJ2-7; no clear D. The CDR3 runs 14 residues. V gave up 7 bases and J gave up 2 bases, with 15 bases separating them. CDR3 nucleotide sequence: TGTGCCAGCACCTCAAGCTCCGGCCCCTACGAGCAGTACTTC. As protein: CASTSSSGPYEQYF.

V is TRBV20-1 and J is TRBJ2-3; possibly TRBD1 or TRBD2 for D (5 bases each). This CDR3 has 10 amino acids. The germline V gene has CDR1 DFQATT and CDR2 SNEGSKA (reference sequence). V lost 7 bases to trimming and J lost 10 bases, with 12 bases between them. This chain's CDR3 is CSVSRGAQYF. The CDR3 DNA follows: TGCAGTGTCTCAAGAGGGGCGCAGTATTTT.

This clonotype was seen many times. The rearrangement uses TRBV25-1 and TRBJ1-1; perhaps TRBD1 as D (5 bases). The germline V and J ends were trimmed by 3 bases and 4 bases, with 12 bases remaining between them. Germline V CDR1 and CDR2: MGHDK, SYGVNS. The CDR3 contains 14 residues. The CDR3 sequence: CASSDQIGGTEAFF. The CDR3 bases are TGTGCCAGCAGTGATCAAATTGGGGGCACTGAAGCTTTCTTT.

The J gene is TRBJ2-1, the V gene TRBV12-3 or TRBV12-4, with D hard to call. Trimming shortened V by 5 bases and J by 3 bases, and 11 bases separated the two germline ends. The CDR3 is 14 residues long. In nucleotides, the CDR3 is TGTGCCAGCAGTGCATTCGGCGGCTACAATGAGCAGTTCTTC. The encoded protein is CASSAFGGYNEQFF.

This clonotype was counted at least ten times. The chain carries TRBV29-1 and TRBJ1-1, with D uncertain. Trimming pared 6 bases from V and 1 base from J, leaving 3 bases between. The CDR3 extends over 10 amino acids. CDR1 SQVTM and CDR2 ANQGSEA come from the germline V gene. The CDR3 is CSVRNTEAFF. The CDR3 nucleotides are TGCAGCGTGAGGAACACTGAAGCTTTCTTT. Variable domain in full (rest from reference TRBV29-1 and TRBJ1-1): SAVISQKPSRDICQRGTSLTIQCQVDSQVTMMFWYRQQPGQSLTLIATANQGSEATYESGFVIDKFPISRPNLTFSTLTVSNMSPEDSSIYLCSVRNTEAFFGQGTRLTVV.

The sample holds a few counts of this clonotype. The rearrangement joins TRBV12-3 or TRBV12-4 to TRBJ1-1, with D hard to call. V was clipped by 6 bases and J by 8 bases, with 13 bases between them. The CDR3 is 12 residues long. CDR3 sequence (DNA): TGTGCCAGCAGCTTTTCCCAGCCAGAAGCTTTCTTT. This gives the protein CASSFSQPEAFF.

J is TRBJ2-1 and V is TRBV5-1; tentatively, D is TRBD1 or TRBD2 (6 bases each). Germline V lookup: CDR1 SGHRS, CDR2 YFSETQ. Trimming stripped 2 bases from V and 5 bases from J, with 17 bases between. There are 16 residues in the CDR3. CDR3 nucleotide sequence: TGCGCCAGCAGCTTTACCCCGGGGGCCCAAAACAATGAGCAGTTCTTC. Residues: CASSFTPGAQNNEQFF.

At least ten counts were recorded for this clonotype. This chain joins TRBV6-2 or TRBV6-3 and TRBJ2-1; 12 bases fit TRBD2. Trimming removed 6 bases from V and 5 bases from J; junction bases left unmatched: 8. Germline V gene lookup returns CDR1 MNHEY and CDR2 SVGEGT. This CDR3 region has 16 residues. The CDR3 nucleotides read TGTGCCAGCAGAAGACTAGCGGGGGATTACAACAATGAGCAGTTCTTC. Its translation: CASRRLAGDYNNEQFF.

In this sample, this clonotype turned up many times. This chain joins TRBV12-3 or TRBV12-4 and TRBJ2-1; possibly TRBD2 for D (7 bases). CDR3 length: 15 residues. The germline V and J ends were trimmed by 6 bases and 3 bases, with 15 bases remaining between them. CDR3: CASSPWGGRYNEQFF. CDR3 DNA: TGTGCCAGCAGCCCCTGGGGGGGCCGCTACAATGAGCAGTTCTTC.

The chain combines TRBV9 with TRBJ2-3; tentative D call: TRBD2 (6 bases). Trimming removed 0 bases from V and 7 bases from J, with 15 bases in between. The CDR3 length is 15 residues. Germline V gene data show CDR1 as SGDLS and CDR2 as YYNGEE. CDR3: CASSVDSGLSNTQYF. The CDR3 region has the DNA TGTGCCAGCAGCGTAGATAGCGGATTATCGAATACGCAGTATTTT. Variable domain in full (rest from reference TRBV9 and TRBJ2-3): DSGVTQTPKHLITATGQRVTLRCSPRSGDLSVYWYQQSLDQGLQFLIQYYNGEERAKGNILERFSAQQFPDLHSELNLSSLELGDSALYFCASSVDSGLSNTQYFGPGTRLTVL.

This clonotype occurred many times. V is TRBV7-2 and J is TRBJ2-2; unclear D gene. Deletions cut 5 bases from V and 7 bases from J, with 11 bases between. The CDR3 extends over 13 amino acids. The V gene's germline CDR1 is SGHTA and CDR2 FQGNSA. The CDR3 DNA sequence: TGTGCCAGCAGCGCTAGACTTATCGGGGAGCTGTTTTTT. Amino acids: CASSARLIGELFF.

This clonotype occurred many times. The CDR3 region is CASSEGNRAQETQYF. CDR3 coding DNA: TGTGCCAGCAGTGAAGGGAACAGGGCTCAAGAGACCCAGTACTTC. The J gene is TRBJ2-5, the V gene TRBV2, with a weak D call TRBD1 (6 bases). Trimming cost V 1 base and J 2 bases, with 11 bases left between them. Germline V gives CDR1 SNHLY, CDR2 FYNNEI. The CDR3 covers 15 residues.

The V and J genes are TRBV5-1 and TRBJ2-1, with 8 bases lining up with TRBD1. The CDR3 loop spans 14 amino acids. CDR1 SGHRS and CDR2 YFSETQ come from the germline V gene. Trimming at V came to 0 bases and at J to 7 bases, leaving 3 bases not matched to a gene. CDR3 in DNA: TGCGCCAGCAGCTTGGGACAGGGGACGAATGAGCAGTTCTTC. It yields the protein CASSLGQGTNEQFF.

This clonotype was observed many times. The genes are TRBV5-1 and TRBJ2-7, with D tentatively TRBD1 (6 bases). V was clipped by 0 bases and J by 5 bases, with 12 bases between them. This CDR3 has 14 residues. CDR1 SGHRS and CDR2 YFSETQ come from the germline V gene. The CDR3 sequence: CASSLADTGHEQYF. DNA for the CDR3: TGCGCCAGCAGCTTGGCCGACACAGGGCACGAGCAGTACTTC.

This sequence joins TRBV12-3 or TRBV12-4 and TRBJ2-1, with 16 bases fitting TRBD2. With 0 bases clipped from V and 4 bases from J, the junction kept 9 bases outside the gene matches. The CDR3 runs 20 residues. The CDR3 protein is CASSLAQGLAGGLRYNEQFF. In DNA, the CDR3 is TGTGCCAGCAGTTTAGCGCAGGGACTAGCGGGGGGGCTCCGATACAATGAGCAGTTCTTC.

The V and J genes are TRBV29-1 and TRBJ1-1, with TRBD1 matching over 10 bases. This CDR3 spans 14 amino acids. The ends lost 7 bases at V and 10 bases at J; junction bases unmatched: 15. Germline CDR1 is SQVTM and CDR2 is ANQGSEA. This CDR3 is CSAHGGTGAVGAFF. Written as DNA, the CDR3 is TGCAGCGCACACGGCGGGACAGGGGCGGTGGGAGCTTTCTTT.

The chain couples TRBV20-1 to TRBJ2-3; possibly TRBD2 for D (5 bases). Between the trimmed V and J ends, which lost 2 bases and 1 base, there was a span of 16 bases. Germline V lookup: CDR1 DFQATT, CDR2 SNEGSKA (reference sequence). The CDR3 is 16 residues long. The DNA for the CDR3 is TGCAGTGCTAGACCGCGGCGGGCCGTCCGCACAGATACGCAGTATTTT. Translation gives CSARPRRAVRTDTQYF.

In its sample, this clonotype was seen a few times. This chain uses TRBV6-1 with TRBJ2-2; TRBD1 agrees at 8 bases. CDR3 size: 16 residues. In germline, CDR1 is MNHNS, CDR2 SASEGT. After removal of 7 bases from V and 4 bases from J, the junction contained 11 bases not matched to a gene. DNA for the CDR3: TGTGCCAGCACCCAATGGGGACAGGTCGTCACCGGGGAGCTGTTTTTT. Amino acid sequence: CASTQWGQVVTGELFF.

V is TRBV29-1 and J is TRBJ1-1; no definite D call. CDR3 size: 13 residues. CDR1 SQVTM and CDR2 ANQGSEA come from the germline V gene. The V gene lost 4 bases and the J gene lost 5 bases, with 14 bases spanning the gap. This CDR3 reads CSVAGILVTEAFF. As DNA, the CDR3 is TGCAGCGTTGCAGGCATTCTTGTGACTGAAGCTTTCTTT.

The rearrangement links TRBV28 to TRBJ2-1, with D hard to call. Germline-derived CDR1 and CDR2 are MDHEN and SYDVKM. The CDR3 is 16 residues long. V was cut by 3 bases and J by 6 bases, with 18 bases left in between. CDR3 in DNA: TGTGCCAGCAGTTTCGTCTCCCCGACATATTCCAATGAGCAGTTCTTC. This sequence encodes CASSFVSPTYSNEQFF.

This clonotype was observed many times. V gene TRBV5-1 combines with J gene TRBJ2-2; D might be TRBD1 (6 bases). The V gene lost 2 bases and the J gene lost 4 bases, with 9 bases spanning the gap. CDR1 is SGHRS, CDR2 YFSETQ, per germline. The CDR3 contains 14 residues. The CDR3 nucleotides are TGCGCCAGCAGCTTAGGACAGCCCACCGGGGAGCTGTTTTTT. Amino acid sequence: CASSLGQPTGELFF.

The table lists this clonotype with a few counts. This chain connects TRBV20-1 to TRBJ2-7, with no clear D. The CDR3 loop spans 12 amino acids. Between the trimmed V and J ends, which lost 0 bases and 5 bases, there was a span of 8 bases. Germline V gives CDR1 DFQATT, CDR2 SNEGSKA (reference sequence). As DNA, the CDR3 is TGCAGTGCTAGAGATTACCGGGACGAGCAGTACTTC. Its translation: CSARDYRDEQYF.

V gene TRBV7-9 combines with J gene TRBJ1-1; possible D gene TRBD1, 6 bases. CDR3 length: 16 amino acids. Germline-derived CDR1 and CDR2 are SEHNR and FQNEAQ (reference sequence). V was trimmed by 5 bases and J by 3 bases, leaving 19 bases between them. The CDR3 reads CASSLSSGAFDTEAFF. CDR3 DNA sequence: TGTGCCAGCAGCCTATCGTCAGGGGCGTTTGACACTGAAGCTTTCTTT.